Listed here are 2 T cell receptor beta chains from one sample, sequenced in a study of immune cell composition in non-small cell lung cancer. TCRdb keeps only in-frame clones here, not all; method: immunoSEQ multiplex PCR. This table holds fewer than 15,000 clones, under 75% found once. Input material: lung tumor tissue. The receptor set was obtained from a human donor with non-small cell lung cancer.

This clone was found once. The V gene is TRBV9, the J gene TRBJ2-3; 10 bases map to TRBD2. The CDR3 contains 16 residues. From germline, CDR1 is SGDLS and CDR2 YYNGEE. V dropped 3 bases and J dropped 5; count of bases not matched to a gene: 9. CDR3 in amino acids: CASSAQAGGGKDTQYF. CDR3 DNA sequence: TGTGCCAGCAGCGCGCAAGCGGGGGGGGGAAAAGATACGCAGTATTTT. Combining the CDR3 with reference TRBV9 and TRBJ2-3 gives the whole variable domain DSGVTQTPKHLITATGQRVTLRCSPRSGDLSVYWYQQSLDQGLQFLIQYYNGEERAKGNILERFSAQQFPDLHSELNLSSLELGDSALYFCASSAQAGGGKDTQYFGPGTRLTVL.

V and J are TRBV5-4 and TRBJ2-4; TRBD1 is a possible D gene (6 bases). V lost 4 bases to trimming and J lost 13 bases, with 15 bases between them. The CDR3 loop spans 12 amino acids. Germline V gives CDR1 SGHNT, CDR2 YYREEE (reference sequence). The CDR3 loop reads CASSGEDSVQYF. CDR3 DNA sequence: TGTGCCAGCAGCGGCGAGGACAGCGTCCAGTACTTC.